This T cell receptor beta chain emerged from a study of vaccination and CD4 T cells after COVID-19. Across the whole study: As a positive control, some control cultures were given a CEFX pool, while others were given an HIV-1 Nef pool or no peptide.

Turning to this clonotype: Its specificity is not known.

This CDR3 spans 14 amino acids. V shed 11 bases and J shed 3 bases, with 17 bases lying between them. Germline CDR1 reads SEHNR; CDR2 reads FQNEAQ (reference sequence). General study results and limits: With convalescent patients, a median about 86% of reactive clones emerged solely after vaccination.

Once obtained from cultured CD4+ T cells, the DNA was sequenced using the Oncomine TCR Beta short-read assay. TCRdb reprocessed the PCR reads via MiXCR and lists one record per CDR3 protein. This table has around 4,200 distinct CDR3 sequences, roughly half appearing once. Treatment of the sample: roughly nine-day PBMC culture with coronavirus spike peptide pools or control peptides (ViraFEST assay). Once peptide pools had expanded antigen-specific T cells, ViraFEST sequenced TCRs. Sequencing used CD4+ T cells from blood, cultured in vitro. The receptor comes from a human donor who had recovered from COVID-19. The chain couples TRBV7-9 to TRBJ1-3, with D hard to call. The chain's CDR3 is CAGVPGRVGNTIYF. The CDR3 DNA sequence: TGTGCCGGGGTGCCGGGGAGAGTTGGAAACACCATATATTTT.